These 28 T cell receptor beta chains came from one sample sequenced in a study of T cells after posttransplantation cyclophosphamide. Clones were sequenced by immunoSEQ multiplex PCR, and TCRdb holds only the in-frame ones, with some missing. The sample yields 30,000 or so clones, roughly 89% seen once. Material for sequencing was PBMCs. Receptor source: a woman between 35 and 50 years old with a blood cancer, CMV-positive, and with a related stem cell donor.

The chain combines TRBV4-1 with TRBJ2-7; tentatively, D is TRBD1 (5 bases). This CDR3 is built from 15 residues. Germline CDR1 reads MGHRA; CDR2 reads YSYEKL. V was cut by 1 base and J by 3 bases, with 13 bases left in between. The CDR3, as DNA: TGCGCCAGCAGCCAAGCCACAGGTAGAAACTACGAGCAGTACTTC. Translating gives CASSQATGRNYEQYF.

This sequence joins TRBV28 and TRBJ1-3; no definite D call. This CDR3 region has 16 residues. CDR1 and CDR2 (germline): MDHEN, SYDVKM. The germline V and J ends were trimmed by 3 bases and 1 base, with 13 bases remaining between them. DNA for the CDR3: TGTGCCAGCAGTTTCCCCACGGGAGAATCTGGAAACACCATATATTTT. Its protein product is CASSFPTGESGNTIYF.

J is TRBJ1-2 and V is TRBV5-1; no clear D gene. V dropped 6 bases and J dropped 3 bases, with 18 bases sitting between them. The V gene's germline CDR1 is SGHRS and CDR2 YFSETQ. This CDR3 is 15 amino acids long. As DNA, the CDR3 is TGCGCCAGCACTCCTCAGTCCGGGAGGGACTATGGCTACACCTTC. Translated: CASTPQSGRDYGYTF.

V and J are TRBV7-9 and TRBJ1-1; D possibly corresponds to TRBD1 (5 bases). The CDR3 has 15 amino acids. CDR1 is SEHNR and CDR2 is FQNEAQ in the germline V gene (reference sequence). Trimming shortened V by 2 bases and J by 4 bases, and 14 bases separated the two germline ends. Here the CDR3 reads CASSLSAGSGTEAFF. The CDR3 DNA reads TGTGCCAGCAGCTTATCGGCAGGGTCGGGCACTGAAGCTTTCTTT.

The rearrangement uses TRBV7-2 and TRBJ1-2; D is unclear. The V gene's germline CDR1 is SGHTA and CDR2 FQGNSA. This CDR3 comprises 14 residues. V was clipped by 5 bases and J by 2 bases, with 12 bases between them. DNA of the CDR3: TGTGCCAGCAGCACCCAACCAGGAAACTATGGCTACACCTTC. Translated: CASSTQPGNYGYTF.

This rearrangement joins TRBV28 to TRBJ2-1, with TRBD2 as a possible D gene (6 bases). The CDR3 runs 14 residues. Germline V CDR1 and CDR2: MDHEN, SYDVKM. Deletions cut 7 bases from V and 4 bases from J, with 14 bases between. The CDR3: CASKLGGEYNEQFF. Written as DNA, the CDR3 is TGTGCCAGCAAATTGGGGGGAGAATACAATGAGCAGTTCTTC.

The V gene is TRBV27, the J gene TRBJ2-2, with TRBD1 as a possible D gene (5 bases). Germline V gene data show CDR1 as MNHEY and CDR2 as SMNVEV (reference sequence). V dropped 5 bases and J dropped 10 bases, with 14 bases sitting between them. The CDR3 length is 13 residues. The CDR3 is CASSRQFGAELFF. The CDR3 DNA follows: TGTGCCAGCAGTCGACAGTTTGGCGCGGAGCTGTTTTTT.

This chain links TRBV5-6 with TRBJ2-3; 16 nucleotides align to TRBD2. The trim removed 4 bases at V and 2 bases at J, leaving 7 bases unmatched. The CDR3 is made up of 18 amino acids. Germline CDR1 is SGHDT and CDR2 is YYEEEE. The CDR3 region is CASSLTGLAGGFTDTQYF. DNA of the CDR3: TGTGCCAGCAGCCTAACGGGACTAGCGGGGGGGTTCACAGATACGCAGTATTTT. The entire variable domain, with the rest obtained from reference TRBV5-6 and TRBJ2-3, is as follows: DAGVTQSPTHLIKTRGQQVTLRCSPKSGHDTVSWYQQALGQGPQFIFQYYEEEERQRGNFPDRFSGHQFPNYSSELNVNALLLGDSALYLCASSLTGLAGGFTDTQYFGPGTRLTVL.

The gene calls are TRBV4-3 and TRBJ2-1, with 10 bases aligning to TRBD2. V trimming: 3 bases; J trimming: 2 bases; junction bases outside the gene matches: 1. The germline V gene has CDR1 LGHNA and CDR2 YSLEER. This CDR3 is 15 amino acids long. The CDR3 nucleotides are TGCGCCAGCAGCCAGGGGACTAGCGCCTACAATGAGCAGTTCTTC. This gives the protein CASSQGTSAYNEQFF.

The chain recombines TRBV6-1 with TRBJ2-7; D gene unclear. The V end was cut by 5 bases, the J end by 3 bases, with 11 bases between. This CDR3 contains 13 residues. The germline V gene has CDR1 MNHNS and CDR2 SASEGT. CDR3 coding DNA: TGTGCCAGCAGTCTGAAGCGTGACTACGAGCAGTACTTC. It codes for CASSLKRDYEQYF.

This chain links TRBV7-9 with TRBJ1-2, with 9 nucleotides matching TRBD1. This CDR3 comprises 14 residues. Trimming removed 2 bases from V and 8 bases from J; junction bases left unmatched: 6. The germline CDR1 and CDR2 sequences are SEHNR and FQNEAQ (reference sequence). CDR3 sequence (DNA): TGTGCCAGCAGCTTACCGGGACAGGGATACGGCTACACCTTC. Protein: CASSLPGQGYGYTF. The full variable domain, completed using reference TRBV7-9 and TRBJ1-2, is DTGVSQNPRHKITKRGQNVTFRCDPISEHNRLYWYRQTLGQGPEFLTYFQNEAQLEKSRLLSDRFSAERPKGSFSTLEIQRTEQGDSAMYLCASSLPGQGYGYTFGSGTRLTVV.

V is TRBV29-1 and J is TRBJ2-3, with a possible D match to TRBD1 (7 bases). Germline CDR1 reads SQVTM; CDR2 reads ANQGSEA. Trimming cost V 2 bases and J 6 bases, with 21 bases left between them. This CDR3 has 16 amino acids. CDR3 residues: CSVEHIRQGGGDTQYF. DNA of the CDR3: TGCAGCGTTGAACACATACGACAGGGCGGAGGGGATACGCAGTATTTT.

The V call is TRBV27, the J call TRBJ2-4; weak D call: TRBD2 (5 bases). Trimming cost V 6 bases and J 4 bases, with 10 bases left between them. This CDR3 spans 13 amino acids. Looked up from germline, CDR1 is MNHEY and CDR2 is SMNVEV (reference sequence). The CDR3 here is CASRADLKNIQYF. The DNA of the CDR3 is TGTGCCAGCAGGGCGGACTTGAAAAACATTCAGTACTTC.

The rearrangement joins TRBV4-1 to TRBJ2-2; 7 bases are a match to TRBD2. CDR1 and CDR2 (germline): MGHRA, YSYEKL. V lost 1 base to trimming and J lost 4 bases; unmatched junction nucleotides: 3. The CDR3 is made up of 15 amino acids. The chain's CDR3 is CASSQVGGGTGELFF. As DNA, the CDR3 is TGCGCCAGCAGCCAAGTAGGCGGGGGCACCGGGGAGCTGTTTTTT.

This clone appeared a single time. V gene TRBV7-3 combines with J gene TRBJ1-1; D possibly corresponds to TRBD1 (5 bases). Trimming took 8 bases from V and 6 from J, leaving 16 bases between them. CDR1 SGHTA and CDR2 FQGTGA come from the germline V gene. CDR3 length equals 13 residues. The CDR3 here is CASRGKGNPEAFF. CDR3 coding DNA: TGTGCCAGCCGGGGGAAAGGCAACCCTGAAGCTTTCTTT.

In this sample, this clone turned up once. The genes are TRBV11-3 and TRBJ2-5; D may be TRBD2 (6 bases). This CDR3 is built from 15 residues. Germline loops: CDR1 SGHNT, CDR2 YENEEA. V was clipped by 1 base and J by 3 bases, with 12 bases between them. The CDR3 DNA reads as TGTGCCAGCAGCTTAGGAAGGGGCGGGGAAGAGACCCAGTACTTC. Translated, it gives CASSLGRGGEETQYF.

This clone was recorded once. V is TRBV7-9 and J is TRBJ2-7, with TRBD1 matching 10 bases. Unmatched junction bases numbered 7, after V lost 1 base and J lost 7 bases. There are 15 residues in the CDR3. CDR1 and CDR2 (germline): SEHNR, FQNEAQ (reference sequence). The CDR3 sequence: CASSLGDRGIREQYF. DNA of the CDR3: TGTGCCAGCAGCTTAGGGGACAGGGGTATACGGGAGCAGTACTTC.

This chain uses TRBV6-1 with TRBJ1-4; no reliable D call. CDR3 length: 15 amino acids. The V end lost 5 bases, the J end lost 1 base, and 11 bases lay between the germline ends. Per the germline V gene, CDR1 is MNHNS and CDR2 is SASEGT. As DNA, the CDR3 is TGTGCCAGCAGTTCAACCGAGGGAACTAATGAAAAACTGTTTTTT. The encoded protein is CASSSTEGTNEKLFF.

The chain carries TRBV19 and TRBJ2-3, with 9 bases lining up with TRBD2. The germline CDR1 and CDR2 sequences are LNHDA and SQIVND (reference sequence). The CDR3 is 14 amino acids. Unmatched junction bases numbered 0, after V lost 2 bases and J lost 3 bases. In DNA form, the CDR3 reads TGTGCCAGTAGTATAAGCGGGGGGACAGATACGCAGTATTTT. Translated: CASSISGGTDTQYF.

CDR3 loop: CAISVRTTGTGFMQYF. The CDR3 DNA reads TGTGCCATCAGTGTCAGGACCACCGGGACAGGGTTTATGCAGTACTTC. The chain has TRBV10-3 and TRBJ2-7, with TRBD1 matching over 9 bases. The V segment lost 4 bases and the J segment 9 bases; nucleotides outside the gene matches: 16. The CDR3 has 16 amino acids. Germline V gene data show CDR1 as ENHRY and CDR2 as SYGVKD.

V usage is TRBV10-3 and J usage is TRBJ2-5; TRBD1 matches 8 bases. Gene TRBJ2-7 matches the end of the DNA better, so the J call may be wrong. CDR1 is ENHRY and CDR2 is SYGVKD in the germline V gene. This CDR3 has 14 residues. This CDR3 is CAIRTGQDPYEQYF. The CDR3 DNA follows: TGTGCCATCAGGACGGGACAGGACCCCTACGAGCAGTACTTC.

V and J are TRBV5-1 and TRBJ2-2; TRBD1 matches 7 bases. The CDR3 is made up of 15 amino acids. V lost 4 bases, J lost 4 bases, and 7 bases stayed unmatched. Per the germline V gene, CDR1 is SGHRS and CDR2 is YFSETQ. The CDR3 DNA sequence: TGCGCCAGCAGCCTCGACAGGGTGGTCACCGGGGAGCTGTTTTTT. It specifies CASSLDRVVTGELFF.

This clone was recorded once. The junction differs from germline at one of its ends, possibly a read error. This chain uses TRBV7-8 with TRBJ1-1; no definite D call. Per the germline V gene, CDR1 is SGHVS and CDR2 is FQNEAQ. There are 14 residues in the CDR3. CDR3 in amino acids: CTSSFRRLNTEAFF. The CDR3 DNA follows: TGTACCAGCAGCTTTAGGCGGTTGAACACTGAAGCTTTCTTT.

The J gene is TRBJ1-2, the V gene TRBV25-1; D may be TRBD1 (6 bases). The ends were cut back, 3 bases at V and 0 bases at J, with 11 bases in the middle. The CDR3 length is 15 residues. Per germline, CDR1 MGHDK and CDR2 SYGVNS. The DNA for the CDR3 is TGTGCCAGCAGTGATTTTGACAGGACTAACTATGGCTACACCTTC. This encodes CASSDFDRTNYGYTF.

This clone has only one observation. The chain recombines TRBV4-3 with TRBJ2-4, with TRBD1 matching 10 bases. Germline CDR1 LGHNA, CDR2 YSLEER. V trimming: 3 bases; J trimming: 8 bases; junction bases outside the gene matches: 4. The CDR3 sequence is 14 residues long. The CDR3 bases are TGCGCCAGCAGCCATCTGACAGGGGGCGACATTCAGTACTTC. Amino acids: CASSHLTGGDIQYF.

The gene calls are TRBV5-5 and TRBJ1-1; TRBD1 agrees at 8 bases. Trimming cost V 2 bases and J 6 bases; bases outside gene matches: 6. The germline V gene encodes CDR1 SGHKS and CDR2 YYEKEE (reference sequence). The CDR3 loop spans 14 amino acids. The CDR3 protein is CASSLGQGPPEAFF. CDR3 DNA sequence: TGTGCCAGCAGCTTAGGACAGGGTCCCCCTGAAGCTTTCTTT.

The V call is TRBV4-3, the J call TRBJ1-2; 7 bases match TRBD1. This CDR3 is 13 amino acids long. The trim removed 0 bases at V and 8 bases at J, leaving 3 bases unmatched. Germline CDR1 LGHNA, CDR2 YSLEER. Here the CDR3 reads CASSQEQGLGYTF. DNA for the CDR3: TGCGCCAGCAGCCAAGAACAGGGGCTAGGCTACACCTTC.

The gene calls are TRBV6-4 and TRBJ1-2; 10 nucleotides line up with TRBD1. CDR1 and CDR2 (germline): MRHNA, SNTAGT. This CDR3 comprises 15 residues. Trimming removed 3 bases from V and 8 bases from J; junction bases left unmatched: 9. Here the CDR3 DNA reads TGTGCCAGCAGTGAGCTGACAGGGGGCATTTCGGGCTACACCTTC. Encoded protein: CASSELTGGISGYTF.